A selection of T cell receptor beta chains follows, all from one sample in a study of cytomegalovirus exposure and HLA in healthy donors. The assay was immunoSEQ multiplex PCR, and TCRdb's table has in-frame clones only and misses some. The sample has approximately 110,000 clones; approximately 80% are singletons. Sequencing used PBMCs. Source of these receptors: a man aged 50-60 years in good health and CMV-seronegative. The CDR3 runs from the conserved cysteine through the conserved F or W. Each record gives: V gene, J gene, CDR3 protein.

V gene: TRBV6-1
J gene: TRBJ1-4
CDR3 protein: CASTVSRSNEKLFF

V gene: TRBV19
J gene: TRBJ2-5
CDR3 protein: CASSTLPGTGYETQYF

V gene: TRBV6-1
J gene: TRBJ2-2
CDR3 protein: CASSEARLAGGPGTGELFF

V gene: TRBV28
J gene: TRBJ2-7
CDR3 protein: CASRGQGYGYEQYF

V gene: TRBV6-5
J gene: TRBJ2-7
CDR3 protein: CASSYSRSESYEQYF

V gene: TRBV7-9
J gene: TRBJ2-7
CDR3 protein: CASSLLRYEQYF

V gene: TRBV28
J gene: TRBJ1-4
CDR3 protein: CARVRFRAGEKLFF

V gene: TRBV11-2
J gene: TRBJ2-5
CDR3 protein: CASSSLQGPRQETQYF

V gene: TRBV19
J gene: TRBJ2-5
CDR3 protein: CASSLQGGQETQYF

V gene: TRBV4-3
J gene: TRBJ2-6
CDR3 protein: CASSQGGVGANVLTF

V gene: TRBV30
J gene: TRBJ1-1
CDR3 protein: CAWSRRRREAFF

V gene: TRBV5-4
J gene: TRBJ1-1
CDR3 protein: CASSRGDMAFF

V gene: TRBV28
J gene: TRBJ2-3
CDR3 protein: CASRRTSGRQDTQYF

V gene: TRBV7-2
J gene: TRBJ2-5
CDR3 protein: CASSFNRGRETQYF

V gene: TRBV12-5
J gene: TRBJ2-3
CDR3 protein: CASVEGGTDTQYF

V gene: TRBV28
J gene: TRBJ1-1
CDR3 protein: CASSAFVGRAFF

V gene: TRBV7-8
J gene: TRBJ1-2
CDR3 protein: CASSPRDRDGYTF

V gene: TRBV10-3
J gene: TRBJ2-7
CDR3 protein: CAISERAEGNEQYF

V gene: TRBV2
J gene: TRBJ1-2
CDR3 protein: CASSESRGNYGYTF

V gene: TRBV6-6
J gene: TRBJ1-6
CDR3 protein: CASSYHRGLESSPLHF

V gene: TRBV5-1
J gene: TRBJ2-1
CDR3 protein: CASSLAITNEQFF

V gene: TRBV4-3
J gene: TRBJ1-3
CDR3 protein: CASSPGQGGNTIYF

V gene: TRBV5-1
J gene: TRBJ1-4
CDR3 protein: CASSLQEGKKLFF

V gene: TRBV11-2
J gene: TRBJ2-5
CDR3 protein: CASSSTGTSGETQYF

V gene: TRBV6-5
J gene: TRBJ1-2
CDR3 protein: CASSYGGSKPNYGYTF

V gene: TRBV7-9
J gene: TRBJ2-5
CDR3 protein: CASSLAGISGGRQETQYF

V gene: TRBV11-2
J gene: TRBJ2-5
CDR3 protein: CASSSRLAGGQETQYF

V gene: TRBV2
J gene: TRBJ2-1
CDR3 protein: CASTRTSGSLGEQFF

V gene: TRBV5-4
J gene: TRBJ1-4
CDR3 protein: CASSSTGTNEKLFF

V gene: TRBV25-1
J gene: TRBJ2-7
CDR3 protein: CASSKQGAREQYF

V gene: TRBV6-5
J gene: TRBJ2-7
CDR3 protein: CASSYRDSLYEQYF

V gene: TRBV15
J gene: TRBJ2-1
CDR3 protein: CATREPRTSGGDYNEQFF

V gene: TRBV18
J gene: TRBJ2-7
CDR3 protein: CASSPKSDRFPYEQYF

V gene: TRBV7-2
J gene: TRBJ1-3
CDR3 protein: CASRLGGSSGNTIYF

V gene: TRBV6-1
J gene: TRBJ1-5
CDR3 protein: CASYPRTGDQPQHF

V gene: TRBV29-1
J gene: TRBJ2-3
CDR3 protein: CSVERDFSTDTQYF

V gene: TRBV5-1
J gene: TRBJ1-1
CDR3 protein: CASSSGMDRGRTEAFF

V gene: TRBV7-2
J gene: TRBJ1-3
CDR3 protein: CASSFGRLSGNTIYF

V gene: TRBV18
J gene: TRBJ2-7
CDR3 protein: CASSLLPGTDTIVYEQYF

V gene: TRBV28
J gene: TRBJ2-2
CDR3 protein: CASREAGTPNTGELFF

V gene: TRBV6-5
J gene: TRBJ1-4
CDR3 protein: CASSYEEGNPNEKLFF

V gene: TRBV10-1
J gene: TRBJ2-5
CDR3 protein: CASSEPASGGWQETQYF

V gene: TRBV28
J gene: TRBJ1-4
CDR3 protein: CASTVGSGEKLFF

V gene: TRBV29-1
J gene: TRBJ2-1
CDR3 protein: CSVAEGRIEQFF

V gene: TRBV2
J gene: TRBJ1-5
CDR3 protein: CASSEGQTSNQPQHF

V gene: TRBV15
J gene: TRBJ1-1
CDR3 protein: CATRTAVESEAFF

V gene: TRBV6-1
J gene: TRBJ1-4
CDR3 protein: CASRGGVTNEKLFF

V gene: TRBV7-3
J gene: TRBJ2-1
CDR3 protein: CASSGGGEQFF

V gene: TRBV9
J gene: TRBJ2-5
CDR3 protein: CASSVTSGQETQYF

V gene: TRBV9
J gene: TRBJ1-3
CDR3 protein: CASSVLQDSSSGNTIYF

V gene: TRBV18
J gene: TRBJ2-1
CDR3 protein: CASSPTGDTGEQFF